This T cell receptor (beta chain) originates from a study of T cells after yellow fever vaccination. General observations from the study: A limited proportion of clonotypes was detected within both the CD4 and CD8 compartments. Abundant clonotypes from the bulk population could get into FACS-sorted repertoires as contaminants. In post-booster samples, most primary-vaccination clones reappeared (approximately 95% CD4, roughly 90% CD8).

Of note for this clonotype: Its specificity is not known.

The CDR3 length is 13 residues. Trimming pared 3 bases from V and 5 bases from J, leaving 8 bases between. Germline V gene sequence: CDR1 PRHDT, CDR2 FYEKMQ (reference sequence). UMIs were added to TCR cDNA along with a universal primer site when it was made by 5'RACE template switching. From the 5' RACE reads, TCRdb called clonotypes with MiXCR, one entry per CDR3 protein. This table has roughly 330,000 distinct CDR3 sequences, roughly 4.3% appearing once. This rearrangement joins TRBV13 to TRBJ2-1; D not certain. The receptor's source is a man aged 18 to 29 who received the YFV17D yellow fever vaccine. This sample comprised PBMCs, obtained 5 days after the yellow fever booster vaccination. The CDR3, as DNA: TGTGCCAGCAGCTTTCTCGAACACAATGAGCAGTTCTTC. Residues: CASSFLEHNEQFF.